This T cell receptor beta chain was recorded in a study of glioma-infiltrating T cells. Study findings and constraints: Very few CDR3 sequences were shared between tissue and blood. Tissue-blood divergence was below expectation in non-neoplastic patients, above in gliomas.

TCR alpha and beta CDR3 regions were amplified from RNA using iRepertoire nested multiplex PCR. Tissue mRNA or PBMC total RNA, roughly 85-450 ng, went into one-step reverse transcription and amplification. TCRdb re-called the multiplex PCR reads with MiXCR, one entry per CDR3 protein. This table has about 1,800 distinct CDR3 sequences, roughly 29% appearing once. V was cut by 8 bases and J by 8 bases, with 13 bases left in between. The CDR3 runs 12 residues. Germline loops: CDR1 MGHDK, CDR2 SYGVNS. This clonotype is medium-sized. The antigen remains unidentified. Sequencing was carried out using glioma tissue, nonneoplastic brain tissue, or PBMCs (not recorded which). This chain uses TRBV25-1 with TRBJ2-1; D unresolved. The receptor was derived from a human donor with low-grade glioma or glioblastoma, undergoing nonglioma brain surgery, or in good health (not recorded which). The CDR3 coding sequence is TGTGCCAGCTCCCACGTCCTCTATGAGCAGTTCTTC. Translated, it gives CASSHVLYEQFF.